Detailed here is one TCR beta chain. Its antigen is undetermined. The data belong to a study of OX40 agonist ivuxolimab in advanced cancers. Study-wide results and caveats: At 0.1 to 3.0 mg/kg, CD4+ and CD8+ blood T cells expanded clonally by week 6. Which antigen the expanded peripheral T cells recognized is unknown.

The CDR3 extends over 17 amino acids. Germline lookup yields CDR1 SGHRS and CDR2 YFSETQ. Losses at the gene ends were 6 bases for V and 7 bases for J; bases not matched to a gene: 18. Profiled with immunoSEQ multiplex PCR; TCRdb holds only in-frame clones, not every one. The table has roughly 41,000 clones, 70% to 90% seen once. The sample here was CD4+ or CD8+ T cells sorted from blood, taken in a trial of the OX40 agonist ivuxolimab. The TCR was taken from an adult with an advanced solid tumor such as melanoma, head and neck, liver or kidney cancer. The chain combines TRBV5-1 with TRBJ1-2, with 10 bases matching TRBD1. This chain's CDR3 is CASNTYFAGTGVGGYTF. The CDR3 DNA is TGCGCCAGCAACACATATTTCGCCGGGACAGGGGTTGGTGGCTACACCTTC.